The 15 T cell receptor beta chains presented below share a single source sample, sequenced in a study of graft-versus-host responses after intestinal transplantation. TCRdb keeps only in-frame clones here, not all; method: immunoSEQ multiplex PCR. The sample holds some 87,000 clones, 92% seen once. The antigens of these receptors remain unknown. Sequencing used unstimulated CD4+ T cells sorted from spleen or lymph node cells, obtained before intestinal transplant. The receptors were gathered from a human donor who received an intestinal transplant.

The V and J genes are TRBV6-5 and TRBJ2-7; 7 nucleotides align to TRBD1. V trimming: 4 bases; J trimming: 3 bases; junction bases outside the gene matches: 3. The CDR3 sequence is 13 residues long. Per germline, CDR1 MNHEY and CDR2 SVGAGI. The CDR3 sequence is CASSSGTDYEQYF. The DNA of the CDR3 is TGTGCCAGCAGTTCCGGGACAGACTACGAGCAGTACTTC.

The chain carries TRBV5-1 and TRBJ2-2; 9 nucleotides agree with TRBD1. Per germline, CDR1 SGHRS and CDR2 YFSETQ. This CDR3 is 16 amino acids long. V lost 1 base, J lost 3 bases, and 4 bases stayed unmatched. The chain's CDR3 is CASSLTGTGHTGELFF. CDR3 coding DNA: TGCGCCAGCAGCTTGACCGGGACAGGGCACACCGGGGAGCTGTTTTTT.

J is TRBJ2-7 and V is TRBV4-1; 7 bases agree with TRBD2. Per the germline V gene, CDR1 is MGHRA and CDR2 is YSYEKL. There are 15 residues in the CDR3. V lost 1 base and J lost 1; bases outside the gene matches: 4. The CDR3 region has the DNA TGCGCCAGCAGCCAAGGGCCGGGGGGTTCCTACGAGCAGTACTTC. As protein: CASSQGPGGSYEQYF.

The genes are TRBV2 and TRBJ2-3; the D gene is possibly TRBD1 (6 bases). The V and J ends lost 8 bases and 3 bases respectively, with 18 bases between them. CDR3 size: 15 residues. CDR1 SNHLY and CDR2 FYNNEI come from the germline V gene. The chain's CDR3 is CASVDNRVMTDTQYF. The CDR3, as DNA: TGTGCCAGCGTCGATAACAGGGTCATGACAGATACGCAGTATTTT.

This clone occurred a few times. The genes are TRBV5-5 and TRBJ2-2; either TRBD1 or TRBD2 may supply D (6 bases each). The CDR3 has 16 residues. V lost 4 bases, J lost 3 bases, and 16 bases lay in between. Germline-derived CDR1 and CDR2 are SGHKS and YYEKEE (reference sequence). CDR3 protein: CASSTGLRGYTGELFF. The DNA for the CDR3 is TGTGCCAGCAGCACGGGACTGAGGGGGTACACCGGGGAGCTGTTTTTT.

The chain couples TRBV9 to TRBJ2-1; 9 nucleotides agree with TRBD2. V dropped 3 bases and J dropped 10; count of bases not matched to a gene: 8. Germline V gene lookup returns CDR1 SGDLS and CDR2 YYNGEE. The CDR3 totals 14 residues. CDR3 protein: CASSATGLASEQFF. CDR3 coding DNA: TGTGCCAGCAGCGCGACGGGACTAGCCAGCGAGCAGTTCTTC.

The chain carries TRBV5-5 and TRBJ2-7; 10 positions agree with TRBD1. The J segment lost 3 bases and the V segment lost 4 bases, leaving 4 bases of the junction unmatched. CDR3 length equals 14 residues. Germline V CDR1 and CDR2: SGHKS, YYEKEE (reference sequence). CDR3 protein: CASSRTGGNYEQYF. In DNA, the CDR3 is TGTGCCAGCAGCCGGACAGGGGGTAACTACGAGCAGTACTTC.

The chain recombines TRBV11-2 with TRBJ2-2; D tentatively fits TRBD1 or TRBD2 (6 bases each). This CDR3 has 16 amino acids. With 2 bases removed from V and 5 bases from J, the gap between germline ends came to 15 bases. Germline CDR1 and CDR2: SGHAT and FQNNGV. The CDR3 region is CASSLLPGGGTGELFF. Here the CDR3 DNA reads TGTGCCAGCAGCTTATTACCAGGAGGGGGGACCGGGGAGCTGTTTTTT.

V gene TRBV30 combines with J gene TRBJ2-7; D assignment may be TRBD1 or TRBD2 (6 bases each). CDR1 is GTSNPN, CDR2 SVGIG, per germline (reference sequence). This CDR3 is built from 12 residues. Deletions cut 3 bases from V and 4 bases from J, with 10 bases between. The CDR3 reads CAWSGGSYEQYF. CDR3 DNA sequence: TGTGCCTGGAGCGGGGGCAGTTACGAGCAGTACTTC.

The sample holds one count of this clone. The rearrangement uses TRBV6-6 and TRBJ1-1; D might be TRBD1 (5 bases). Germline V gene lookup returns CDR1 MNHNY and CDR2 SVGAGI (reference sequence). This CDR3 has 14 amino acids. Trimming left V 2 bases short and J 0 bases short, with 7 bases between. The CDR3 loop reads CASSYAGMNTEAFF. The CDR3 nucleotides are TGTGCCAGCAGTTACGCAGGGATGAACACTGAAGCTTTCTTT.

This chain links TRBV30 with TRBJ1-2; 7 nucleotides align to TRBD1. V lost 7 bases, J lost 0 bases, and 8 bases stayed unmatched. This CDR3 region has 14 residues. Germline values: CDR1 GTSNPN, CDR2 SVGIG (reference sequence). The CDR3 region is CALYRGDSNYGYTF. Here the CDR3 DNA reads TGTGCCTTGTACAGGGGAGACTCTAACTATGGCTACACCTTC.

This clone was seen just once. This chain joins TRBV19 and TRBJ2-1; 8 bases align to TRBD2. The J segment lost 5 bases and the V segment lost 6 bases, leaving 15 bases of the junction unmatched. This CDR3 is built from 17 residues. Germline V CDR1 and CDR2: LNHDA, SQIVND (reference sequence). CDR3 DNA sequence: TGTGCCAGTAGGCACATACGTAGGCTAGCGGGCCACAATGAGCAGTTCTTC. Translated: CASRHIRRLAGHNEQFF.

This clone showed up just once. The chain joins TRBV19 to TRBJ1-1; possibly TRBD1 for D (6 bases). There are 15 residues in the CDR3. The V gene lost 2 bases and the J gene lost 3 bases, with 13 bases spanning the gap. CDR1 is LNHDA and CDR2 is SQIVND in the germline V gene (reference sequence). CDR3 sequence: CASSIMGARDTEAFF. CDR3 coding DNA: TGTGCCAGTAGTATAATGGGGGCTAGGGACACTGAAGCTTTCTTT.

The rearrangement joins TRBV6-5 to TRBJ2-7, with TRBD1 as a possible D gene (5 bases). V shed 2 bases and J shed 3 bases, with 8 bases lying between them. The CDR3 has 13 amino acids. Germline V gene lookup returns CDR1 MNHEY and CDR2 SVGAGI. This CDR3 reads CASSYKDNYEQYF. CDR3 nucleotides: TGTGCCAGCAGTTACAAGGACAACTACGAGCAGTACTTC.

The count of this clone is one. The V gene is TRBV7-9, the J gene TRBJ2-2; 9 bases are shared with TRBD2. The CDR3 length is 16 residues. Unmatched junction bases numbered 7, after V lost 4 bases and J lost 4 bases. CDR1 and CDR2 (germline): SEHNR, FQNEAQ (reference sequence). The CDR3 region has the DNA TGTGCCAGCAGCTCTGCGGGGGGGACCTTCACCGGGGAGCTGTTTTTT. Protein product: CASSSAGGTFTGELFF.